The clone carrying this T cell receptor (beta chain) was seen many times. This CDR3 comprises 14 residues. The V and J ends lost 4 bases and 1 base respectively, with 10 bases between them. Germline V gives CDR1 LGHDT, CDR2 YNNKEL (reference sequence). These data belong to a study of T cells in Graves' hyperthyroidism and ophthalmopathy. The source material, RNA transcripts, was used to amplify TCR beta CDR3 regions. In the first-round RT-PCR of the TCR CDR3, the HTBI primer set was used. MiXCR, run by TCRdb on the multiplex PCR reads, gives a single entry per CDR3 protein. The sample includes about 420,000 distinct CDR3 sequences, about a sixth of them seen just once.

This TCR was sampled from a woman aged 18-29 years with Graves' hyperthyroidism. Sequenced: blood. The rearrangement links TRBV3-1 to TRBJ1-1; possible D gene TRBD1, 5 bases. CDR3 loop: CASSPGTTNTEAFF. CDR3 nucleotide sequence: TGTGCCAGCAGCCCGGGGACCACGAACACTGAAGCTTTCTTT.